The clone carrying this T cell receptor beta chain was seen a few times. The germline V gene encodes CDR1 LNHNV and CDR2 YYDKDF (reference sequence). The CDR3 has 17 residues. V was trimmed by 0 bases and J by 0 bases, leaving 15 bases between them. The data were taken from a study of blood T cells in healthy people across ages. Primers used in a second PCR of roughly 6 to 11 cycles were a sample-barcoded 5' primer and a J-beta primer mix. Using its own MiXCR run on the 5' RACE reads, TCRdb lists one record per CDR3 protein. This sample has roughly 800,000 distinct CDR3 sequences; approximately 25% occur once, and the top ten carry around 9.2%. Researchers report isolating at least 6.5 million PBMCs per sample. The data were also submitted as part of a second study, on T cells of mothers and their children.

The sample comprised blood. The J gene is TRBJ2-7, the V gene TRBV15; D might be TRBD2 (5 bases). The source of this sequence is a boy younger than 18 in good health. The CDR3: CATSRDLAAASSYEQYF. CDR3 nucleotides: TGTGCCACCAGCAGAGATTTGGCAGCGGCAAGCTCCTACGAGCAGTACTTC.